This record looks at one T cell receptor (beta chain) sequence and its context. The antigen is undetermined. The data belong to a study of lymphopenia after photon versus proton radiotherapy. The CDR3 extends over 14 amino acids. V lost 1 base, J lost 4 bases, and 11 bases lay in between. The V gene's germline CDR1 is SGHTA and CDR2 FQGNSA. TCRdb's table, derived via immunoSEQ multiplex PCR, lists solely in-frame clones and lacks some. The sample records over 30,000 clones, 84% being singletons. Study conclusions and caveats: Proton therapy kept repertoires fairly stable, unlike photons, which gained effector/memory cells. Only patients who died were analyzed for survival; proton advantage is unproven.

The input for sequencing was peripheral blood, taken from a patient treated with proton-based radiotherapy. This TCR was recovered from a woman aged 70 to 79 with pancreatic cancer. The chain couples TRBV7-2 to TRBJ2-7; tentatively, D is TRBD2 (5 bases). The CDR3 loop is CASSLEPGKYEQYF. In DNA form, the CDR3 reads TGTGCCAGCAGCTTAGAACCGGGAAAGTACGAGCAGTACTTC.